This entry lists 11 T cell receptor beta chains sequenced from one sample in a study of blood T cell repertoires in COVID-19. Clones were sequenced by immunoSEQ multiplex PCR, and TCRdb holds only the in-frame ones, with some missing. The sample has approximately 280,000 clones, around 88% seen once. Sequencing used PBMCs or T cells enriched from blood (not recorded which). These receptors all stem from a woman in her thirties or forties who had recovered from COVID-19.

The chain uses TRBV25-1 and TRBJ1-5; D is undetermined. The germline V gene has CDR1 MGHDK and CDR2 SYGVNS. The CDR3 covers 17 residues. V gave up 0 bases and J gave up 2 bases, with 14 bases separating them. The chain's CDR3 is CASSEYPWEEGNQPQHF. CDR3 sequence (DNA): TGTGCCAGCAGTGAATATCCCTGGGAGGAAGGCAATCAGCCCCAGCATTTT.

The chain recombines TRBV5-1 with TRBJ2-3; 9 nucleotides agree with TRBD2. This CDR3 is 18 amino acids long. With 1 base clipped from V and 5 bases from J, the junction kept 14 bases outside the gene matches. From germline, CDR1 is SGHRS and CDR2 YFSETQ. The CDR3 here is CASSLFQSSGEGKDTQYF. DNA for the CDR3: TGCGCCAGCAGCTTGTTCCAGTCTAGCGGGGAGGGGAAAGATACGCAGTATTTT.

The V call is TRBV9, the J call TRBJ2-7, with D tentatively TRBD2 (5 bases). The V gene lost 3 bases and the J gene lost 2 bases, with 12 bases spanning the gap. The germline V gene encodes CDR1 SGDLS and CDR2 YYNGEE. The CDR3 totals 14 residues. CDR3 amino acids: CASSGSADAYEQYF. For the CDR3, the DNA is TGTGCCAGCAGCGGTAGCGCCGACGCCTACGAGCAGTACTTC.

The chain employs TRBV10-2 and TRBJ1-2; no reliable D call. V was clipped by 4 bases and J by 0 bases, with 6 bases between them. Germline loops: CDR1 WSHSY, CDR2 SAAADI. The CDR3 is 13 amino acids. This chain's CDR3 is CASSGQPNYGYTF. CDR3 DNA: TGCGCCAGCAGTGGACAACCTAACTATGGCTACACCTTC.

The chain carries TRBV27 and TRBJ1-6, with D maybe TRBD1 (6 bases). Germline assignment: CDR1 MNHEY and CDR2 SMNVEV (reference sequence). V lost 3 bases and J lost 9, with 15 bases in between. CDR3 length equals 15 residues. The CDR3 region is CASSFRLQGTSPLHF. The CDR3 DNA reads as TGTGCCAGCAGTTTCCGCCTACAGGGAACTTCACCCCTCCACTTT.

This clone was counted once. This chain joins TRBV12-3 or TRBV12-4 and TRBJ2-7, with no clear D. This CDR3 comprises 13 residues. Trimming stripped 3 bases from V and 4 bases from J, with 10 bases between. The CDR3 sequence is CASSFSQEYEQYF. The CDR3 DNA is TGTGCCAGCAGTTTCAGCCAGGAATACGAGCAGTACTTC.

This sequence joins TRBV28 and TRBJ2-1; 10 nucleotides match TRBD2. CDR1 is MDHEN and CDR2 is SYDVKM in the germline V gene. CDR3 length equals 15 residues. The V gene end was trimmed by 3 bases and the J gene end by 7 bases; junction bases not matched to a gene: 6. This CDR3 is CASSLASGSFNEQFF. The CDR3 DNA reads TGTGCCAGCAGTTTGGCTAGCGGGAGTTTTAATGAGCAGTTCTTC.

This clone came up once. The chain links TRBV7-9 to TRBJ1-6; D uncertain. The length of the CDR3 is 14 residues. Germline V gene lookup returns CDR1 SEHNR and CDR2 FQNEAQ (reference sequence). Trimming pared 2 bases from V and 6 bases from J, leaving 8 bases between. The CDR3 here is CASSLSGFNSPLHF. CDR3 sequence (DNA): TGTGCCAGCAGCTTATCAGGATTTAATTCACCCCTCCACTTT.

This sequence joins TRBV4-3 and TRBJ1-2; TRBD1 matches 8 bases. Trimming cost V 0 bases and J 4 bases; bases outside gene matches: 13. The CDR3 runs to 18 residues. Germline V gene sequence: CDR1 LGHNA, CDR2 YSLEER. In DNA form, the CDR3 reads TGCGCCAGCAGCCAAGATCCCGCCGGGACAGGAGTGGTCTATGGCTACACCTTC. Protein: CASSQDPAGTGVVYGYTF.

This clone was observed once. The chain couples TRBV5-1 to TRBJ1-1, with 7 bases that match TRBD1. Trimming took 0 bases from V and 3 from J; bases not matched to a gene: 5. The CDR3 contains 15 residues. Germline CDR1 SGHRS, CDR2 YFSETQ. CDR3 loop: CASSLVRGQDTEAFF. The CDR3 nucleotides read TGCGCCAGCAGCTTGGTTAGGGGGCAGGACACTGAAGCTTTCTTT.

This rearrangement joins TRBV10-3 to TRBJ2-5; 7 bases are shared with TRBD2. CDR3 length: 14 amino acids. Trimming at V came to 3 bases and at J to 5 bases, leaving 6 bases not matched to a gene. Germline V gene sequence: CDR1 ENHRY, CDR2 SYGVKD. The CDR3 DNA reads TGTGCCATCAGTGATTCAGGGAGGGAGGAGACCCAGTACTTC. This translates into CAISDSGREETQYF.